These T cell receptor beta chains were read from a single sample in a study of OX40 agonist ivuxolimab in advanced cancers. Assay: immunoSEQ multiplex PCR; the TCRdb copy retains only in-frame clones and omits some. This sample yields roughly 77,000 clones, of which roughly 92% are seen a single time; 0.65% belongs to the top ten. The sequenced sample was CD4+ or CD8+ T cells sorted from blood, obtained in a trial of the OX40 agonist ivuxolimab. The origin of the receptors is an adult with an advanced solid tumor such as melanoma, head and neck, liver or kidney cancer. CDR3s include the opening cysteine and the closing phenylalanine or tryptophan. D genes are given only for firm matches. Only some rows state a clone size, as once, few, many or a class for expanded clones.

>TRBJ2-1|TRBV6-6|-|TRBD2
TGTGCCAGCAGATACGGACTAGCGGTACAGGATGAGCAGTTCTTC
CASRYGLAVQDEQFF
>TRBJ2-1|TRBV2|-|TRBD1
TGTGCCAGCAGTGAGGGGACAGGGGAAAATGAGCAGTTCTTC
CASSEGTGENEQFF
>TRBJ1-5|TRBV19|-|TRBD1
TGTGCCAGTACCCAGGACAGGGTGGAACCCCAGCATTTT
CASTQDRVEPQHF
>TRBJ1-1|TRBV30|-|-
TGTGCCTGGAGTGTCTGGGGGAACACTGAAGCTTTCTTT
CAWSVWGNTEAFF
>TRBJ2-4|TRBV1|-|-
TGCACCAGCAGCAAAACACCCTCGGGACTCTCAACACGCAAAAACATTCAGTACTTC
CTSSKTPSGLSTRKNIQYF
>TRBJ2-5|TRBV6-1|-|-
TGTGCCAGCAGTGAGACAGGTCTGGAGACCCAGTACTTC
CASSETGLETQYF
>TRBJ2-3|TRBV27|few|TRBD1
TGTGCCAGCAGTTCCCCGACCCTTACCAGGACAGGGGGAGATCACACAGATACGCAGTATTTT
CASSSPTLTRTGGDHTDTQYF
>TRBJ1-4|TRBV6-1|-|TRBD1
TGTGCCAGCTATCCGGGACAGTTTAATGAAAAACTGTTTTTT
CASYPGQFNEKLFF
>TRBJ2-7|TRBV19|-|-
TGTGCCACCAGCGCGGATCCTACAGGGACCAGATCGTACTTC
CATSADPTGTRSYF
>TRBJ2-7|TRBV7-2|-|-
TGTGCCAGCAGTCCCTCCTACGAGCAGTACTTC
CASSPSYEQYF
>TRBJ1-3|TRBV18|-|-
TGTGCCAGCTCACCTCTAGACGAACCGAGGGGAAACACCATATATTTT
CASSPLDEPRGNTIYF
>TRBJ1-2|TRBV5-1|-|-
TGCGCCAGCAGCTTGGGGTTGCGGGACAACATTGGCTATGGCTACACCTTC
CASSLGLRDNIGYGYTF
>TRBJ2-7|TRBV27|-|-
TGTGCCAGCCTCCGGGGCGACGAGCAGTACTTC
CASLRGDEQYF
>TRBJ2-6|TRBV19|-|-
TGTGCCAGTAGTAAGGCAACTCCTGGGGCCAACGTCCTGACTTTC
CASSKATPGANVLTF
>TRBJ1-5|TRBV2|-|-
TGTGCCAGCAGTGCCCGTGGGGATAGCAATCAGCCCCAGCATTTT
CASSARGDSNQPQHF
>TRBJ2-7|TRBV5-4|-|TRBD1
TGTGCCAGCAGCCCTAGACAGGGCTACGAGCAGTACTTC
CASSPRQGYEQYF
>TRBJ1-1|TRBV6-1|-|TRBD1
TGTGCCAGCAGTGAAGAGGAAGGGACAGGAGCTTTCTTT
CASSEEEGTGAFF
>TRBJ2-7|TRBV4-1|-|-
TGCGCCAGCAGGCTGACGGACTCCTACGAGCAGTACTTC
CASRLTDSYEQYF
>TRBJ1-1|TRBV6-5|-|-
TGTGCCAGCAGTTACTCGACGGGGGTAGAAGCTTTCTTT
CASSYSTGVEAFF
>TRBJ2-3|TRBV9|once|-
TGTGCCAGCAGCGTAGGTGGGACCTTCACAGATACGCAGTATTTT
CASSVGGTFTDTQYF
>TRBJ1-2|TRBV5-6|-|-
TGTGCCAGCAGCGGGTGGGGCTATGGCTACACCTTC
CASSGWGYGYTF
>TRBJ2-3|TRBV6-5|-|-
TGTGCCAGCCGGGCCAGGTGGAACACAGATACGCAGTATTTT
CASRARWNTDTQYF
>TRBJ1-1|TRBV29-1|-|TRBD1
TGCAGCTCCGGAGGGGACAGCAACACTGAAGCTTTCTTT
CSSGGDSNTEAFF
>TRBJ2-7|TRBV6-5|-|TRBD1
TGTGCCAGCAGGCCCTACAGGGGTGAAGCCTACGAGCAGTACTTC
CASRPYRGEAYEQYF
>TRBJ2-3|TRBV18|-|TRBD2
TGTGCCAGCTCACCACTAATAGCGGGGGGGCGCACAGATACGCAGTATTTT
CASSPLIAGGRTDTQYF
>TRBJ1-4|TRBV7-3|-|-
TGTGCCAGCAGTCCCGCGGGCGGTGAAAAACTGTTTTTT
CASSPAGGEKLFF
>TRBJ1-4|TRBV30|-|TRBD1
TGTGCCTGGAGTGTAGGGGGGACAGATAATGAAAAACTGTTTTTT
CAWSVGGTDNEKLFF
>TRBJ2-3|TRBV5-1|-|TRBD1
TGCGCCAGCAGCTTGAAGGACAGGGGGCGCGACACAGATACGCAGTATTTT
CASSLKDRGRDTDTQYF
>TRBJ2-5|TRBV11-2|-|-
TGTGCCAGCAGCCTGGTGGGGGCAGAGACCCAGTACTTC
CASSLVGAETQYF